At least ten counts were recorded for the clone carrying this T cell receptor (beta chain). RNA transcripts provided the source from which TCR beta CDR3 regions were amplified. A set of HTBI primers served as the primers for a first-round RT-PCR of the TCR CDR3. TCRdb re-analysed the multiplex PCR reads in MiXCR, keeping a single row per CDR3 protein. The data hold about 580,000 distinct CDR3 sequences, with more than 11% observed a single time. CDR1 and CDR2 from the germline V gene are SGHTA and FQGNSA. Germline trimming cut 5 bases from V and 5 bases from J; bases unmatched to any gene: 14. This CDR3 comprises 17 residues. The data were obtained in a study of T cells in Graves' hyperthyroidism and ophthalmopathy.

This TCR derives from a woman younger than 45 with Graves' hyperthyroidism that later progressed to Graves' ophthalmopathy. Sequencing was carried out using blood. The chain uses TRBV7-2 and TRBJ2-5, with 10 nucleotides matching TRBD2. Written as DNA, the CDR3 is TGTGCCAGCAGCGACCCGTGGGCTAGCGGGAGCGGGGAGACCCAGTACTTC. It translates to CASSDPWASGSGETQYF.